Included here is one TCR beta chain sequence, with context. Per the study methods: Amplified reference gene primers provided the basis for estimating nucleated cell counts. Libraries were prepared by immunoSEQ multiplex PCR; TCRdb keeps only in-frame clonotypes and omits some of them. V, J and clone size were drawn from that table, and D and trimming were deduced from the DNA. The profile covers just over 350,000 clones, with roughly 90% appearing a single time and under 3% taken by the ten largest. This CDR3 contains 15 residues. Deletions cut 0 bases from V and 7 bases from J, with 13 bases between. Germline CDR1 ENHRY, CDR2 SYGVKD. This entry belongs to a study of blood T cell repertoires in COVID-19.

The material sequenced was PBMCs or T cells enriched from blood (not recorded which). The receptor was isolated from a woman in her twenties or thirties who had recovered from COVID-19. This sequence joins TRBV10-3 and TRBJ2-1, with D possibly matching TRBD2 (5 bases). The CDR3 DNA reads as TGTGCCATCAGTGAGTCGACCCGGATAGCGAATGAGCAGTTCTTC. Protein product: CAISESTRIANEQFF.